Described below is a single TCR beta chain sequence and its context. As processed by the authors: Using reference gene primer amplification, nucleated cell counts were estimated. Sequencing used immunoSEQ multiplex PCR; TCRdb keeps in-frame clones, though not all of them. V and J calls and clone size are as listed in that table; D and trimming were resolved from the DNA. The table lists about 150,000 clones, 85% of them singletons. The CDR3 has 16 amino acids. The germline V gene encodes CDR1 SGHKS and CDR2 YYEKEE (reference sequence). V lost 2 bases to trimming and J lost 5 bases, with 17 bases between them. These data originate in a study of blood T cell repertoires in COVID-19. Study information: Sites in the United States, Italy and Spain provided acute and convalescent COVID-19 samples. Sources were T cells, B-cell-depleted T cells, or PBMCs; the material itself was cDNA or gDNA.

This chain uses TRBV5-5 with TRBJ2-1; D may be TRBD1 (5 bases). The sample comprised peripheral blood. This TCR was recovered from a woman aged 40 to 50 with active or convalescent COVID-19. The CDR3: CASSLDWTLPDNEQFF. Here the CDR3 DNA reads TGTGCCAGCAGCTTAGACTGGACACTACCGGACAATGAGCAGTTCTTC.